These 8 T cell receptor beta chains came from one sample sequenced in a study of T cell responses to AZD1222 COVID-19 vaccine. Clones were read by immunoSEQ multiplex PCR, and TCRdb kept only the in-frame ones, dropping some. The sample shows 95,000 to 130,000 clones, 87% of them seen only once. The material was peripheral blood, obtained on day 0 of AZD1222 vaccination. The source of these receptors is an adult in good health.

The V call is TRBV4-1, the J call TRBJ2-3; D remains ambiguous. The CDR3 runs to 13 residues. V was shortened by 1 base and J by 3 bases, with 5 bases between the two germline ends. Per the germline V gene, CDR1 is MGHRA and CDR2 is YSYEKL. CDR3 loop: CASSQGVTDTQYF. Written as DNA, the CDR3 is TGCGCCAGCAGCCAAGGGGTAACAGATACGCAGTATTTT.

This sequence joins TRBV4-2 and TRBJ2-7; perhaps TRBD2 as D (6 bases). CDR3 length: 15 residues. V shed 0 bases and J shed 3 bases, with 12 bases lying between them. CDR1 is LGHNA, CDR2 YNFKEQ, per germline. The CDR3 reads CASSQDGQGGYEQYF. The CDR3 DNA is TGTGCCAGCAGCCAAGATGGGCAGGGAGGCTACGAGCAGTACTTC.

The chain links TRBV7-9 to TRBJ1-1, with D maybe TRBD1 (6 bases). The CDR3 runs 13 residues. V lost 10 bases to trimming and J lost 0 bases, with 12 bases between them. The germline V gene has CDR1 SEHNR and CDR2 FQNEAQ (reference sequence). The DNA for the CDR3 is TGTGCCACTTCCCGGGACATGAACACTGAAGCTTTCTTT. Its protein is CATSRDMNTEAFF.

The genes are TRBV4-2 and TRBJ2-7, with 8 bases that match TRBD1. The junction had 9 bases not matched to a gene; V was cut back by 8 bases and J by 3 bases. In germline, CDR1 is LGHNA, CDR2 YNFKEQ. CDR3 length: 14 amino acids. CDR3 bases: TGTGCCAGCGGACCCCAAGGACAGGGCTACGAGCAGTACTTC. This sequence encodes CASGPQGQGYEQYF.

This clone was picked up a small number of times. The chain carries TRBV28 and TRBJ2-7; D is perhaps TRBD1 or TRBD2 (6 bases each). This CDR3 spans 13 amino acids. Looked up from germline, CDR1 is MDHEN and CDR2 is SYDVKM. Trimming removed 8 bases from V and 6 bases from J, with 17 bases in between. CDR3 sequence reads: CASGGGDRSEQYF. The CDR3 DNA reads TGTGCCAGCGGAGGGGGAGACCGCTCCGAGCAGTACTTC.

The chain links TRBV2 to TRBJ1-5; D call uncertain. The CDR3 length is 14 residues. V shed 4 bases and J shed 1 base, with 8 bases lying between them. Germline V lookup: CDR1 SNHLY, CDR2 FYNNEI. The CDR3 DNA is TGTGCCAGCAGTGCTACTTCCAGCAATCAGCCCCAGCATTTT. Translated: CASSATSSNQPQHF. The full variable domain, rest sourced from reference TRBV2 and TRBJ1-5, is EPEVTQTPSHQVTQMGQEVILRCVPISNHLYFYWYRQILGQKVEFLVSFYNNEISEKSEIFDDQFSVERPDGSNFTLKIRSTKLEDSAMYFCASSATSSNQPQHFGDGTRLSIL.

This chain's CDR3 is CASRGNSYEQYF. The CDR3 DNA reads as TGTGCCAGCCGCGGGAACTCCTACGAGCAGTACTTC. The rearrangement uses TRBV28 and TRBJ2-7, with D possibly TRBD2 on 6 matching bases. CDR3 length equals 12 residues. V lost 8 bases to trimming and J lost 0 bases, with 8 bases between them. Germline CDR1 is MDHEN and CDR2 is SYDVKM.

The chain employs TRBV6-1 and TRBJ1-6; D may be TRBD1 (6 bases). The CDR3 is 12 amino acids. The germline V gene encodes CDR1 MNHNS and CDR2 SASEGT. Trimming removed 5 bases from V and 14 bases from J, with 13 bases in between. CDR3 region: CASSQVRGTLHF. The CDR3 nucleotides read TGTGCCAGCAGTCAGGTGAGGGGGACCCTCCACTTT.